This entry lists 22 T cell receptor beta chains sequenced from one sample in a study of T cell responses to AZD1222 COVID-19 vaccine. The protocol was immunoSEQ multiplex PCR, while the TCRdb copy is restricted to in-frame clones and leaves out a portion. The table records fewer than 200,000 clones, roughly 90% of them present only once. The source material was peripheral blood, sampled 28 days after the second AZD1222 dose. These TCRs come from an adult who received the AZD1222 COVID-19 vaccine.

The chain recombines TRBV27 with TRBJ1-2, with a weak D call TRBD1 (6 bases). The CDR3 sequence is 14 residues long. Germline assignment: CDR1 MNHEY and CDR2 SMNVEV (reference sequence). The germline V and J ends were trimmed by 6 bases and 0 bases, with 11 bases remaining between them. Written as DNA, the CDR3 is TGTGCCAGCAGGCGGACAGCTCCTAACTATGGCTACACCTTC. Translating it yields CASRRTAPNYGYTF.

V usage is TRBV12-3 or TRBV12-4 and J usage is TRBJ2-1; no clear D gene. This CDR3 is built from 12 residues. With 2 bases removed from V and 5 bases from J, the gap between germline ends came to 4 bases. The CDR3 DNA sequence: TGTGCCAGCAGTTTACAGAACAATGAGCAGTTCTTC. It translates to CASSLQNNEQFF.

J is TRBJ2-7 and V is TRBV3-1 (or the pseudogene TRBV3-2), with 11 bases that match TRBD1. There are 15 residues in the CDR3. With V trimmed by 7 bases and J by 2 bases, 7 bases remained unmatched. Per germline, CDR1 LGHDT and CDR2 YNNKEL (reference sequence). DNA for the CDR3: TGTGCCAGCAACACCGGGACAGGGGGAGCCTACGAGCAGTACTTC. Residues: CASNTGTGGAYEQYF.

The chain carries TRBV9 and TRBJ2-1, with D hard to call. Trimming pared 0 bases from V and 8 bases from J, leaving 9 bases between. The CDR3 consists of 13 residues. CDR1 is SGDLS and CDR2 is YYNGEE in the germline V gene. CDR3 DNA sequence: TGTGCCAGCAGCGTAGCTACCGGAGATGAGCAGTTCTTC. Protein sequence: CASSVATGDEQFF.

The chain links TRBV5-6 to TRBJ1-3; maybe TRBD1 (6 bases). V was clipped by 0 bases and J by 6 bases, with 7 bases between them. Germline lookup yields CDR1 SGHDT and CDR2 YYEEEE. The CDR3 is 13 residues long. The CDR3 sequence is CASSLGQANTIYF. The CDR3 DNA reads TGTGCCAGCAGCTTGGGACAGGCAAACACCATATATTTT.

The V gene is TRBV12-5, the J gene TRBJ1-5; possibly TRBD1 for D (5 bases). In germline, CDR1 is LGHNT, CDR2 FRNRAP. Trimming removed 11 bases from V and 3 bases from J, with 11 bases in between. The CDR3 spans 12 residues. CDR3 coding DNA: TGTGCTGGGGGAAATTCCAATCAGCCCCAGCATTTT. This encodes CAGGNSNQPQHF.

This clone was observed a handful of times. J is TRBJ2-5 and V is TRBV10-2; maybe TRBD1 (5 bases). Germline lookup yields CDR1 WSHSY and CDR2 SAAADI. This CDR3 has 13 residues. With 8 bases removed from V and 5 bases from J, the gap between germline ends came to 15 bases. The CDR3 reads CASGASLWETQYF. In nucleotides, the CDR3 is TGCGCCAGCGGGGCCAGCCTTTGGGAGACCCAGTACTTC.

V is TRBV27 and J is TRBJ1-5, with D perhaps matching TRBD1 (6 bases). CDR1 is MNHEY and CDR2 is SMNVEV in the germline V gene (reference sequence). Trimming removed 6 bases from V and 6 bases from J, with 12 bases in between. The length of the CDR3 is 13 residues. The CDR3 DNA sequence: TGTGCCAGCAGCCTAGGGGGAGGTCAGCCCCAGCATTTT. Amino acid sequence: CASSLGGGQPQHF.

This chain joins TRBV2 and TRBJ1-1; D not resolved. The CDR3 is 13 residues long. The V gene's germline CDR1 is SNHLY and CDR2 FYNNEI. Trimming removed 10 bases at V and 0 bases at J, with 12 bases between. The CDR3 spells CATQRELNTEAFF. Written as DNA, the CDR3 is TGTGCCACACAACGGGAACTGAACACTGAAGCTTTCTTT.

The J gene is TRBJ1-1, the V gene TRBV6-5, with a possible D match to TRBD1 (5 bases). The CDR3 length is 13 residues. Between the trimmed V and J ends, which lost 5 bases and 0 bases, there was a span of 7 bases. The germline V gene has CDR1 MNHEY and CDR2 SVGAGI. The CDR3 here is CASSLGVNTEAFF. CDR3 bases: TGTGCCAGCAGTCTGGGGGTGAACACTGAAGCTTTCTTT.

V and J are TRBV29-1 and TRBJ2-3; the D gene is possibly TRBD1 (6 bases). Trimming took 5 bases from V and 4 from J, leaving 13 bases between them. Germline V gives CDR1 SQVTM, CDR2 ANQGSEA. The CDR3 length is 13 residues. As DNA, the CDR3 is TGCAGCGTTCGCAAAAGGACAGCAGATACGCAGTATTTT. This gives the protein CSVRKRTADTQYF.

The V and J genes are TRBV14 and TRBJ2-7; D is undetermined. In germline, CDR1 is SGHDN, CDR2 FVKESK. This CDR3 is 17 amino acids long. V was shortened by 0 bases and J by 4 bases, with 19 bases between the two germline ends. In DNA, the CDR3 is TGTGCCAGCAGCCAAGATAAAAGCTCTGACGGACCTTACGAGCAGTACTTC. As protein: CASSQDKSSDGPYEQYF.

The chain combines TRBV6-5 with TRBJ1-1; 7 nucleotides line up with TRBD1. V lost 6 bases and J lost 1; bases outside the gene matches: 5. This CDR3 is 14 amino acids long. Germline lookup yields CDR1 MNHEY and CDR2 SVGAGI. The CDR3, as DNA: TGTGCCAGCAGGGCCCGGGACAGGAACACTGAAGCTTTCTTT. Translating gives CASRARDRNTEAFF.

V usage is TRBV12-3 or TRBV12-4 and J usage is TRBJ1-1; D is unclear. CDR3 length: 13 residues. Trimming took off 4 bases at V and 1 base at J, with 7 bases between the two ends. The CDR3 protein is CASSSWGNTEAFF. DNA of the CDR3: TGTGCCAGCAGTTCTTGGGGGAACACTGAAGCTTTCTTT.

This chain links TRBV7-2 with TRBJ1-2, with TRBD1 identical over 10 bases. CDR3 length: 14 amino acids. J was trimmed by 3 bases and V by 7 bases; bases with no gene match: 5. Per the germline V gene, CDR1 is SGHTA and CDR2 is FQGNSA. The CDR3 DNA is TGTGCCAGCATCCTGGACAGGGGGGACTATGGCTACACCTTC. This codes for CASILDRGDYGYTF.

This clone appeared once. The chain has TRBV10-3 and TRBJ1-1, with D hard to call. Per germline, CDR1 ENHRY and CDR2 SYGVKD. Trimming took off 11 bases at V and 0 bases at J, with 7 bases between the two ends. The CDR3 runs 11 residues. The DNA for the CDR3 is TGTGCCGCGGGGATGAACACTGAAGCTTTCTTT. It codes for CAAGMNTEAFF.

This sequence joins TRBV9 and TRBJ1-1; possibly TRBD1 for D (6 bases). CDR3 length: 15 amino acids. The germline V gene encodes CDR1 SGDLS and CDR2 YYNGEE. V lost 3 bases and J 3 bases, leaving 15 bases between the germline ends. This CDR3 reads CASSGSRAGDTEAFF. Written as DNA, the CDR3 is TGTGCCAGCAGCGGATCACGGGCAGGGGACACTGAAGCTTTCTTT.

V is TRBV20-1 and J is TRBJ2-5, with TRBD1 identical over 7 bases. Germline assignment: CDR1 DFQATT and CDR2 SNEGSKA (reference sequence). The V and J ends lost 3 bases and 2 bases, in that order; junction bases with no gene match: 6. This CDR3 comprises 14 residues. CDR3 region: CSASRGTAQETQYF. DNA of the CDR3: TGCAGTGCTAGTAGGGGGACAGCACAAGAGACCCAGTACTTC.

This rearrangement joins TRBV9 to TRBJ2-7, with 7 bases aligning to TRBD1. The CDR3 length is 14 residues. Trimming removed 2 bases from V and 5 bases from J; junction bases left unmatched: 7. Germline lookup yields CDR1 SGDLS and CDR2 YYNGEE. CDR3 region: CASSVETGSDEQYF. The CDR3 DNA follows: TGTGCCAGCAGCGTTGAGACAGGGAGTGACGAGCAGTACTTC.

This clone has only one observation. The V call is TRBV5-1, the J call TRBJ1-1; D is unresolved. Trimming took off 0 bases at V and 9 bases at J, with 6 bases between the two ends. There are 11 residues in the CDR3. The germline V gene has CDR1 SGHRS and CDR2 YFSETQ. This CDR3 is CASSLGHQAFF. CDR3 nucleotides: TGCGCCAGCAGCTTGGGACATCAAGCTTTCTTT.

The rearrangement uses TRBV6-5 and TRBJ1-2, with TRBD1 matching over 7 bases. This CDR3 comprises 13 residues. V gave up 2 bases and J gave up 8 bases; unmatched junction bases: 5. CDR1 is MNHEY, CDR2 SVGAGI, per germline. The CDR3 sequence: CASSYDREGGYTF. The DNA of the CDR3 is TGTGCCAGCAGTTACGACAGGGAAGGAGGCTACACCTTC.

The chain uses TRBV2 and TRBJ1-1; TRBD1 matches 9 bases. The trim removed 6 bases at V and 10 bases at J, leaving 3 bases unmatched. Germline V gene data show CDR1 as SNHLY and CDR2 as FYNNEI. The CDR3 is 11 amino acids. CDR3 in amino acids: CASRGTGIAFF. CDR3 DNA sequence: TGTGCCAGCAGAGGGACAGGGATAGCTTTCTTT.